This TCR beta chain was profiled in a study of shared clonotypes between healthy human individuals. Across the study: Those who served as donors were two women and a few men between the ages of 18 and 49.

On this clone: The target antigen is unknown.

CDR3 length: 13 residues. The V and J ends lost 4 bases and 5 bases respectively, with 11 bases between them. Germline V CDR1 and CDR2: SEHNR, FQNEAQ (reference sequence). Whole-study findings and limits: Estimated clonotype richness was generally higher in naive than memory subsets. The study sampled only blood, and tissue repertoires likely differ.

As defined, naive CD8 cells were CD45RO-negative and positively selected for CCR7, with terminally differentiated effector memory CD45RA+ cells excluded. Per sorted-subset replicate PCR, input was roughly 220 ng DNA, representing tens of thousands of T cell genomes. Profiling relied on immunoSEQ multiplex PCR, and the TCRdb table lists in-frame clones only, not all of them. The sample includes around 2,000,000 clones, about 95% of them seen just once. The sequence came from a man aged 18 to 30 in good health. The specimen sequenced was naive CD8+ T cells sorted from blood. This chain connects TRBV7-9 to TRBJ2-5; D gene uncertain. The CDR3 loop is CASSSSSWETQYF. The CDR3 DNA is TGTGCCAGCAGCTCCTCGTCTTGGGAGACCCAGTACTTC.